This T cell receptor beta chain was recovered during a study of blood T cell repertoires in COVID-19. Repertoires were generated with immunoSEQ multiplex PCR, while TCRdb's copy carries only in-frame clones and drops some. The table has 120,000 to 150,000 clones, 87% seen once; the top ten hold 0.9% to 0.95%. The length of the CDR3 is 12 residues. V gave up 6 bases and J gave up 2 bases; unmatched junction bases: 0. Germline V gene lookup returns CDR1 MNHEY and CDR2 SVGAGI. This clone was counted between two and nine times. The TCR was taken from a woman aged 50 to 60 with acute or convalescent COVID-19. The specimen sequenced was peripheral blood. The rearrangement links TRBV6-5 to TRBJ2-5, with 7 bases fitting TRBD1. Here the CDR3 reads CASRGQQETQYF. The DNA for the CDR3 is TGTGCCAGCAGGGGACAGCAAGAGACCCAGTACTTC.